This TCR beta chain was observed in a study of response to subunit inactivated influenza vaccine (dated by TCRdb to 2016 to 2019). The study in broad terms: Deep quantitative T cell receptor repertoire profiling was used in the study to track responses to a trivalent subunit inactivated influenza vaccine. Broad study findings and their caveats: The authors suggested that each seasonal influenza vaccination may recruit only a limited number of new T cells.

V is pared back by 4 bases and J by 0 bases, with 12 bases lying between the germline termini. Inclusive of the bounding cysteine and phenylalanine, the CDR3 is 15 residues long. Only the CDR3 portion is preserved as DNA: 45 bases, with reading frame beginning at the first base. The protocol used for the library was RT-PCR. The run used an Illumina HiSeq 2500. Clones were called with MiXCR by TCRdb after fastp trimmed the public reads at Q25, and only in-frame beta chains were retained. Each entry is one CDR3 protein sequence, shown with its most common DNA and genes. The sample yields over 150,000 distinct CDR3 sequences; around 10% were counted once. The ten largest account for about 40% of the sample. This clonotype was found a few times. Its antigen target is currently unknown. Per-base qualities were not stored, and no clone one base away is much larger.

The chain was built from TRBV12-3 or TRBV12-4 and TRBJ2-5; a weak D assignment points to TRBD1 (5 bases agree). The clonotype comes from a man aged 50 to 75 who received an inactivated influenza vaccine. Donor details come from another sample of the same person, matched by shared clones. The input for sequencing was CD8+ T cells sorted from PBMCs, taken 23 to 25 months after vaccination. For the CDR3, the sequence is CASSSPTDYQETQYF. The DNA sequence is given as TGTGCCAGCAGTTCCCCGACAGATTACCAAGAGACCCAGTACTTC.